This entry features one T cell receptor (beta chain) sequence. Its specific antigen is unknown. No base qualities exist here, and no much larger clone lies one base off it. This specimen comes from a study of cytomegalovirus exposure and HLA in healthy donors (dated by TCRdb to about 2017). Describing the broader study: According to an earlier analysis of a few hundred of the donors, 150 million to 200 million T cells yielded 120 million or so unique TCR beta sequences and about 300 Gb of sequence data. An early release that covered 500 to 800 HLA-typed donors contained approximately 320 gigabases of sequencing data and tens of millions of unique TCR sequences. Donor age, sex, ethnicity and CMV serostatus were collected together with the repertoire data. HLA typing included class I and class II loci at four-digit resolution. A later analysis re-analyzed previously published TCR beta repertoires from approximately 670 donors and added high-resolution HLA genotyping to study TCR occurrence patterns. An earlier analysis of some 600 of the donors applied high-throughput TCR beta sequencing to assess whether each TCR beta V gene segment acted as functional or pseudogenic. A handful of DR-DQ haplotypes were handled as single units for association and clustering because linkage in the cohort was strong. The T cell repertoires of several hundred subjects were profiled by immunosequencing and related to cytomegalovirus serostatus. Every repertoire in the discovery cohort had been generated on one and the same sequencing platform. A later genetic analysis used genome-wide SNP genotypes for about three fifths of the 666 donors, treating that subset as a discovery cohort. On average, roughly 250,000 unique TCR beta nucleotide sequences were sequenced per donor among about 400 genotyped donors of the cohort, with 15% to 20% of those sequences being non-productive. To predict cytomegalovirus infection status, the study combined high-throughput TCR immunosequencing, statistical association of individual TCRs with disease status, and machine learning. In addition to the first cohort of 650 to 800 subjects, a separate validation cohort of approximately 120 different subjects was used. The study was designed to test whether signatures of past pathogen exposure could be identified by cataloging public T cell receptors. Among the roughly 430 genotyped donors, around 81% belonged to the genetic ancestry cluster associated with self-reported Caucasian donors. Typing coverage varied by locus: 629-630 donors for A, B, C, DRB1 and DQB1; roughly 520 for DQA1; over 600 for DPA1; approximately 490 for DPB1. The later analysis used no new phenotypic data to find candidate immune exposures, relying instead on TCR beta sequences and their occurrence across donors. Study-level results and caveats: Because counts were too low, about 18 rarely observed V segments, including chromosome 9 orphons, were excluded from the earlier analysis of 587 of the donors. When HLA alleles, especially DR and DQ, strongly co-occurred, attributing TCR associations to individual alleles was difficult. An earlier analysis of 587 of the donors showed that most TCR beta V segments appeared in productive rearrangements either about 87% or about 30% of the time, which broadly matched IMGT annotations. The study listed 164 TCR beta chains as associated with cytomegalovirus. The authors suggested that the approach could potentially be extended to other disease states and immunological phenotypes. CMV serostatus was the only immune exposure information available for the cohort. Because the 87-base-pair reads could not distinguish some IMGT-functional V segments, including TRBV6-2 and TRBV6-3, those segments were excluded. A cluster of highly shared sequence variants was judged likely to represent a technical artifact of the sequencing pipeline. In a later analysis, 16,951 TCR beta sequences were associated with specific HLA alleles at a false discovery rate of 0.05. According to a later analysis, parvovirus B19, influenza, CMV and Epstein-Barr virus appeared linked to several top co-occurrence clusters. Sequencing depth was assumed to be roughly uniform across donors in the presence/absence analyses, though that assumption may not hold. In both the original and validation cohorts, the classifier was reported to diagnose cytomegalovirus status with high specificity and sensitivity. Only TCR beta chains were sequenced in this cohort, and the absence of alpha or paired-chain data limited detectable features. Linkage disequilibrium might explain the correlated functional status among segregating V segments, but an unknown experimental factor could not be ruled out. According to a later analysis, most CMV-associated TCR beta chains appeared to be HLA-restricted, and the HLA associations seemed to be driven largely by CMV exposure. An association between a missense DCLRE1C variant and V-gene and J-gene trimming of TCR beta chains was found in a later genetic analysis and replicated in an independent cohort. A further reported finding was that TCR beta sequences accurately predicted the HLA-A and HLA-B alleles for most subjects in the first cohort. According to a later analysis, TCR association rates differed among HLA loci, with DRB1 alleles showing the most associated TCRs and HLA-C alleles showing the fewest. Across donors, most TCR sequences were observed very rarely, whereas some public TCRs were present in many individuals. Compared with the 666-donor mean, donors in an Asian-associated ancestry cluster had fewer N-insertions in productive TCRs, according to a later genetic analysis. In vitro tests confirmed that a few of the cytomegalovirus-associated TCR beta chains recognize cytomegalovirus antigens. In a later analysis, HLA-associated TCR beta chains showed more clonal expansion and lower generation probabilities than non-associated chains that were equally common. Because HLA typing was unavailable for some donors at each locus, only the typed subset was used in association tests.

Trimming removed 7 bases from V and 2 bases from J, leaving 16 bases between the germline ends. Via the germline V gene, CDR1 is SGHRS and CDR2 YFSETQ. The CDR3 starts with the cysteine, ends with the phenylalanine, and has 15 residues. The sequence is cut down to CDR3 DNA, 45 bases in frame from base 1. The cohort consisted of 666 healthy bone marrow donors. At the time of sampling, every cohort member was nominally healthy, though immune exposures that went unrecorded were likely present. The donor was CMV seronegative and was included in the group of several hundred seronegative cohort members. A peripheral blood sample was collected from each donor, and TCR beta sequencing was performed on peripheral blood mononuclear cells. The Qiagen DNeasy Blood Extraction Kit was used to extract genomic DNA from the blood cell samples. Libraries were built with the immunoSEQ multiplex PCR assay. For the multiplex PCR, a mixture combining 60 forward primers for TCR Vbeta segments and 13 reverse primers for TCR Jbeta segments was used. The CDR3 region of rearranged TCR beta genes was amplified from genomic DNA by a multiplex PCR assay. The amplified TCR beta libraries were sequenced on the Illumina HiSeq System as 87-base-pair reads. The paper's data handling went like this. A later analysis tallied tens of millions of unique TCR beta chains across the 650 to 750 repertoires, and around 12 million of those chains were shared by two or more donors. Raw reads were error-corrected and collapsed into unique sequences with a nearest-neighbor algorithm that merged closely related sequences to remove PCR and sequencing errors. CDR3 sequences were aligned to IMGT reference sequences to assign V, D and J gene segments. For a sequence to be retained, a match of at least six nucleotides was required to both a V gene segment and a J gene segment. Rearrangements were called productive when the CDR3 lacked stop codons and stayed in frame with V and J; all others were non-productive. CDR3 was defined by IMGT convention, running from the second conserved V-encoded cysteine to the conserved J-encoded phenylalanine. In an earlier analysis of just under 600 of the donors, sequences lacking an unambiguous match to a single V gene segment were excluded. An earlier analysis of 587 of the donors classified V segments as functional when productive rearrangements were above 56.7% and as segregating when the standard deviation between donors was above 5%. A statistical classification framework was built for diagnosing cytomegalovirus status from the catalog of TCR beta chain sequences. A later analysis assigned V and J genes by comparing TCR nucleotide sequences with IMGT/GENE-DB human TR gene sequences. A later analysis assigned CDR3 sequences and most-parsimonious VDJ recombination scenarios with the TCRdist pipeline. In a later analysis, every TCR beta chain was defined by the combination of its CDR3 amino acid sequence and its V-gene family, and reads without a unique V-gene family were dropped. To address suspected cross-contamination and a sequencing artifact, a later analysis removed under 600 highly shared, low-generation-probability nucleotide sequences. A later analysis calculated a clonal expansion index for each public chain from normalized within-repertoire ranks of inferred template counts. In a later analysis, generation probabilities were computed with a VDJ recombination model fitted to out-of-frame rearrangements, and the resulting probabilities were checked against IGoR. Hypergeometric tests were used in a later analysis to score TCR-TCR, TCR-HLA and TCR-CMV co-occurrence, with a repertoire-size bias correction applied to the TCR pairs. In a later analysis, false discovery rates were estimated by permuting HLA or CMV assignments 20 times. In a later analysis, co-occurring TCRs were grouped using DBSCAN, and TCRdist sequence similarity was added for clustering within HLA-allele-positive subsets. Repertoires with fewer than 30,000 or more than 120,000 public chains were left out of co-occurrence clustering, as were about 5 repertoires with anomalous nucleotide sharing. Not all clones reach the TCRdb copy of this immuneACCESS table, which keeps in-frame sequences only. Checked studies attribute under half of the gap to unresolved V genes and leave the rest unexplained. V and J calls and clone size are as listed in that table; D and trimming were resolved from the DNA. For this sample there are about 140,000 clones; around 72% appear just once. In total, the top ten clones hold 2.1% of the sample.

This receptor was taken from a man aged 35-49 years in good health and CMV-seronegative. The chain is made from TRBV5-1 and TRBJ2-1; tentative D gene TRBD2, with 5 bases matching. The specimen sequenced was PBMCs. The CDR3 region has the sequence CASFRGNWPYNEQFF. The DNA sequence is TGCGCCAGCTTCCGGGGAAATTGGCCCTACAATGAGCAGTTCTTC.